This T cell receptor (beta chain) was captured in a study of blood T cells in healthy people across ages. V lost 4 bases, J lost 2 bases, and 11 bases stayed unmatched. The CDR3 has 17 amino acids. The germline CDR1 and CDR2 sequences are LGHNA and YSLEER. This clonotype has more than one count but fewer than ten. Using a J-beta primer mix together with a sample-barcoded 5' primer, a second PCR was run for roughly 6 to 11 cycles. MiXCR, applied by TCRdb to the 5' RACE reads, yields one record per CDR3 protein. The sample has 1.5 million or so distinct CDR3 sequences; 35% to 45% are singletons. The rearrangement uses TRBV4-3 and TRBJ1-2; 9 nucleotides agree with TRBD1. This receptor was taken from a woman aged 18-29 years in good health. The sequenced material came from blood. CDR3 loop: CASSLRRDRDGNYGYTF. As DNA, the CDR3 is TGCGCCAGCAGCCTGCGCCGGGACAGGGACGGAAACTATGGCTACACCTTC.